Below are 13 T cell receptor beta chains sequenced from a single sample in a study of OX40 agonist ivuxolimab in advanced cancers. The protocol was immunoSEQ multiplex PCR, while the TCRdb copy is restricted to in-frame clones and leaves out a portion. The table records about 68,000 clones, about nine tenths of them present only once. The source was CD4+ or CD8+ T cells sorted from blood, collected in a trial of the OX40 agonist ivuxolimab. These receptor sequences come from an adult with an advanced solid tumor such as melanoma, head and neck, liver or kidney cancer.

V and J are TRBV6-1 and TRBJ2-7, with 8 bases fitting TRBD1. The V and J ends lost 6 bases and 1 base, in that order; junction bases with no gene match: 5. The germline V gene has CDR1 MNHNS and CDR2 SASEGT. The CDR3 is 14 residues long. CDR3 nucleotides: TGTGCCAGCAGGAACAGGGGGTCATCCTACGAGCAGTACTTC. It is translated as CASRNRGSSYEQYF.

This chain links TRBV28 with TRBJ1-1; no definite D call. CDR3 size: 16 residues. Germline V gene data show CDR1 as MDHEN and CDR2 as SYDVKM. Between the trimmed V and J ends, which lost 2 bases and 4 bases, there was a span of 17 bases. CDR3 DNA: TGTGCCAGCAGTTTACGTCCTGGGGTGTCGCGCACTGAAGCTTTCTTT. Amino acid sequence: CASSLRPGVSRTEAFF.

This rearrangement joins TRBV6-6 to TRBJ1-2, with D hard to call. The CDR3 runs 12 residues. V lost 7 bases and J lost 8, with 14 bases in between. Germline V gives CDR1 MNHNY, CDR2 SVGAGI (reference sequence). CDR3 nucleotide sequence: TGTGCCAGCACCAATGGGTTTTACGGCTACACCTTC. It translates to CASTNGFYGYTF.

The chain carries TRBV6-6 and TRBJ2-7; D not certain. CDR3 length equals 14 residues. Germline CDR1 MNHNY, CDR2 SVGAGI (reference sequence). Trimming cost V 7 bases and J 3 bases, with 16 bases left between them. The CDR3 region is CASKTANGLYEQYF. CDR3 DNA: TGTGCCAGCAAAACGGCCAATGGCCTCTACGAGCAGTACTTC.

V usage is TRBV6-1 and J usage is TRBJ1-2; 8 bases match TRBD1. The CDR3 consists of 14 residues. CDR1 and CDR2 from the germline V gene are MNHNS and SASEGT. After removal of 4 bases from V and 8 bases from J, the junction contained 9 bases not matched to a gene. CDR3 loop: CASSGRTGRKGYTF. CDR3 nucleotides: TGTGCCAGCAGTGGCCGGACAGGGAGGAAAGGCTACACCTTC.

The rearrangement joins TRBV28 to TRBJ1-1; possibly TRBD1 for D (5 bases). V dropped 2 bases and J dropped 4 bases, with 17 bases sitting between them. Germline CDR1 is MDHEN and CDR2 is SYDVKM. The CDR3 sequence is 16 residues long. CDR3 sequence reads: CASSLGRAGRVTEAFF. CDR3 bases: TGTGCCAGCAGTTTAGGTCGTGCAGGGCGGGTCACTGAAGCTTTCTTT. Full variable domain (rest looked up from reference TRBV28 and TRBJ1-1): DVKVTQSSRYLVKRTGEKVFLECVQDMDHENMFWYRQDPGLGLRLIYFSYDVKMKEKGDIPEGYSVSREKKERFSLILESASTNQTSMYLCASSLGRAGRVTEAFFGQGTRLTVV.

The chain links TRBV6-1 to TRBJ1-2; D call uncertain. Germline CDR1 is MNHNS and CDR2 is SASEGT. This CDR3 is 12 amino acids long. The germline V and J ends were trimmed by 7 bases and 4 bases, with 10 bases remaining between them. The CDR3 loop is CASNQGSYGYTF. CDR3 DNA: TGTGCCAGCAACCAAGGGAGCTATGGCTACACCTTC.

The chain employs TRBV6-1 and TRBJ1-2, with D unclear. With 5 bases removed from V and 1 base from J, the gap between germline ends came to 8 bases. This CDR3 is built from 13 residues. Germline-derived CDR1 and CDR2 are MNHNS and SASEGT. CDR3 nucleotide sequence: TGTGCCAGCAGTTCCGACCTTAACTATGGCTACACCTTC. As protein: CASSSDLNYGYTF.

The genes are TRBV18 and TRBJ1-2, with TRBD1 matching over 9 bases. Per germline, CDR1 KGHSH and CDR2 LQKENI. The CDR3 has 16 amino acids. J gave up 4 bases and V 2 bases, and 8 bases lay outside the gene matches. CDR3 loop: CASSPILLTGGYGYTF. The CDR3 nucleotides are TGTGCCAGCTCACCAATCCTTTTGACAGGGGGCTATGGCTACACCTTC.

The chain joins TRBV2 to TRBJ2-7; D call uncertain. This CDR3 is built from 13 residues. The V gene lost 10 bases and the J gene lost 0 bases, with 13 bases spanning the gap. Germline V gives CDR1 SNHLY, CDR2 FYNNEI. This chain's CDR3 is CAILDESSYEQYF. CDR3 nucleotides: TGTGCCATCTTAGACGAGAGCTCCTACGAGCAGTACTTC.

This chain connects TRBV2 to TRBJ2-1; 7 bases line up with TRBD2. This CDR3 is 12 amino acids long. J gave up 8 bases and V 6 bases, and 4 bases lay outside the gene matches. Germline loops: CDR1 SNHLY, CDR2 FYNNEI. The CDR3 is CASSGLGYEQFF. The DNA of the CDR3 is TGTGCCAGCAGCGGACTAGGCTATGAGCAGTTCTTC.

The rearrangement links TRBV6-1 to TRBJ2-1; 11 bases agree with TRBD2. Germline lookup yields CDR1 MNHNS and CDR2 SASEGT. The CDR3 has 15 amino acids. Unmatched junction bases numbered 7, after V lost 7 bases and J lost 5 bases. CDR3 residues: CASTRSTSGNNEQFF. The CDR3 DNA reads as TGTGCCAGCACAAGATCGACTAGCGGGAACAATGAGCAGTTCTTC.

The chain combines TRBV13 with TRBJ2-7; D may be TRBD1 or TRBD2 (5 bases each). This CDR3 is built from 15 residues. The V end lost 5 bases, the J end lost 3 bases, and 17 bases lay between the germline ends. In germline, CDR1 is PRHDT, CDR2 FYEKMQ (reference sequence). In DNA, the CDR3 is TGTGCCAGCAGCGCAGCAGGGACCTATCTCTACGAGCAGTACTTC. Amino acids: CASSAAGTYLYEQYF.